This record looks at one T cell receptor (beta chain) sequence and its context. Its antigen has not been determined. Base qualities are not at hand, and no much larger clone is one base apart. What this sample's time point label stands for: newly diagnosed, previously untreated cHL patient sample. PBMCs from patients with newly diagnosed, previously untreated classical Hodgkin lymphoma were sequenced as a comparison group for the relapsed/refractory trial patients. Peripheral blood was collected in 8 mL Vacutainer Cell Preparation Tubes, from which PBMCs were isolated by centrifugation and then cryopreserved. Genomic DNA was extracted with the Qiagen DNeasy kit from unsorted PBMCs and from negatively selected CD4+ and CD8+ fractions. Using primers that anneal to V and J segments, immunoSEQ multiplex PCR amplified the TCR beta CDR3 regions. Amplification bias was minimized using a synthetic immune receptor repertoire, and residual bias was removed computationally after sequencing. Under the source paper's analysis protocol: Repertoire diversity was quantified as the Shannon entropy index using custom Python scripts. Unsorted, CD4+ and CD8+ repertoires were analyzed separately, except for combined analyses in which CD4+ and CD8+ sequences were merged in silico. TCRdb retrieved this table from immuneACCESS and kept in-frame rearrangements only. Not all clones are present; in checked studies, unresolved V genes account for under half, and no reason is known for the remainder. Clone size and the V and J calls come from that table; the DNA yielded D and trimming. The sample table contains approximately 30,000 clones; only one count was recorded for approximately 90% of them. About 4% of the sample rests with the top ten.

The data stem from a study of PD-1 blockade in classical Hodgkin lymphoma (dated by TCRdb to the early 2020s). As for the study more broadly: To define a peripheral blood immune signature of response to PD-1 blockade in classical Hodgkin lymphoma, the study combined TCR beta sequencing with CyTOF.

Findings and caveats that apply to the study as a whole: The study was limited to a single clinical trial cohort, and causes of repertoire differences, possibly disease activity or prior therapy, remained undefined. Newly diagnosed patients were reported to have lower baseline TCR diversity than healthy donors, and relapsed/refractory patients were reported to have lower baseline TCR diversity still.

V loses 3 bases at its end and J loses 5 bases; junction bases beyond the gene matches: 7. The CDR3 has 15 amino acids, counting the end cysteine and phenylalanine. Only the CDR3 portion is preserved as DNA: 45 bases, with reading frame beginning at the first base. The CDR1 and CDR2 encoded by the germline V gene are SGHTA and FQGNSA. Sequencing was done on a sample of peripheral blood mononuclear cells (PBMCs). The V gene is TRBV7-2 and the J gene is TRBJ2-7; 10 bases in the middle match TRBD2. The receptor was isolated from a human donor with classical Hodgkin lymphoma. The nucleotide sequence reads TGTGCCAGCAGCTTTACTAGCGGGAACCGGAACGAGCAGTACTTC. This translates into CASSFTSGNRNEQYF.